The source of this T cell receptor beta chain is a study of T cells in Graves' hyperthyroidism and ophthalmopathy (dated 2019 in TCRdb). Looking at the study overall: Peripheral blood samples were taken at initial diagnosis, before any treatment was given. The roughly 100 discovery patients were randomly divided into training and test sets at a 7:3 ratio. An independent validation cohort of 18 to 20 hyperthyroidism patients and 17 patients who later progressed to ophthalmopathy tested prospective prediction of ophthalmopathy. To identify TCR V-J signatures that set the groups apart, the researchers used a discovery cohort of about a hundred patients, made up of 40 to 45 with Graves' ophthalmopathy and 57 with stable Graves' hyperthyroidism. According to the paper, TCR Vbeta CDR3 sequencing was carried out on about 140 peripheral blood samples, which came from more than 40 ophthalmopathy, around 75 hyperthyroidism and approximately 17 progressor patients. Once sampling was done, hyperthyroidism patients were given methimazole at a starting dose of 30 mg daily, whereas ophthalmopathy patients were given high-dose intravenous methylprednisolone. The study also compared thyroid tissue and blood T-cell repertoires from a handful of Graves' hyperthyroidism patients.

Relative to germline, V is 0 bases shorter and J is 2 bases shorter, with 11 bases between their ends. CDR1 DFQATT and CDR2 SNEGSKA are derived from the germline V gene (reference sequence). From cysteine to phenylalanine, the CDR3 is 14 amino acids long. Only the CDR3 DNA stays, 42 bases, in frame from base 1. This clonotype was counted many times. What antigen it recognizes has not been identified. There are no base qualities to consult, and no much larger clone falls within one base. A patient counted as having stable Graves' hyperthyroidism if no progression to ophthalmopathy occurred over 18 months of follow-up. Hyperthyroidism patients were newly diagnosed, had a disease duration of under 2 months, and were aged 18 to 65 years. Any patient with an uncontrolled infection, another autoimmune disease, pregnancy or lactation was excluded. Diagnoses were based on clinical symptoms, serum thyroxine and TRAb, thyroid ultrasound and orbital computed tomography. Ficoll-Paque density gradient centrifugation was used to isolate PBMCs from around 10 ml of fresh peripheral blood. Trizol reagent was used to extract total RNA, and RNA quality was then checked on an Agilent 2100 Bioanalyzer.

What the study reported, not specific to this receptor: No statistical method was used to fix the sample size in advance, and group allocation was not hidden from the investigators. Blood samples also contained most of the expanded thyroid clonotypes (frequency above 0.001), which suggests that blood repertoires may reflect thyroid immune responses. In cross-validation, a model built on a 13 V-J signature told ophthalmopathy apart from stable hyperthyroidism with under 90% sensitivity and about 81% specificity, and in testing the same model reached 80%/75%. During validation, the model predicted progression to ophthalmopathy a median of approximately six months ahead of onset, with more than 55% sensitivity and 72% to 80% specificity.

Amplification of TCR beta CDR3 regions was carried out from RNA transcripts. The TCR CDR3 was subjected to a first round of RT-PCR using the HTBI primer set and the Qiagen OneStep RT-PCR kit. The libraries were constructed in a second round of multiplex PCR and then size-selected and purified. Libraries were sequenced paired-end with 100 bp reads on an Illumina HiSeq2000. As for the original processing: SOAPnuke was used to process the raw data, with reads discarded if the reads contained adapters or uncalled bases, had a mean Phred below 15, or lacked an exact constant-primer or identifier match. COPE v1.2.5 was used to merge the high-quality paired reads, and each unique nucleotide sequence was defined as a clonotype. MiTCR v1.1 was used to align the clonotypes against IMGT TRBV, TRBD and TRBJ reference segments. Only V-J combinations with frequency above 0.0001, covering 99% to 99.2% of repertoires, were analysed. A TCS score was defined as the ratio of F50 (clonal expansion) to E x V (chaos), with BLOSUM62-based TCRdist applied between CDR3 peptides within each V-J. Welch's t-statistics and random forest reduced just over 500 V-J features to 13, which were used in a naive Bayes classifier (R e1071). TCRdb handled the public reads itself, with Q25 trimming in fastp and clone calling in MiXCR, and kept productive beta chains. For every CDR3 protein sequence, its rows merge into one entry that carries the most common genes and DNA. In this record, the V and J calls reflect TCRdb's handling and not the investigators' own analysis. The sample table records approximately 520,000 distinct CDR3 sequences; roughly 20% of these occur just once. Jointly, the top ten make up about 25% of the sample.

The sequenced sample consisted of blood. The receptor's source is a man aged 18 to 35 with Graves' hyperthyroidism. The chain joins TRBV20-1 to TRBJ2-7; the D region possibly corresponds to TRBD1 (7 bases align). The sequenced DNA: TGCAGTGCTAGAGATCAGGGGGGACCCTACGAGCAGTACTTC. It translates as CSARDQGGPYEQYF.